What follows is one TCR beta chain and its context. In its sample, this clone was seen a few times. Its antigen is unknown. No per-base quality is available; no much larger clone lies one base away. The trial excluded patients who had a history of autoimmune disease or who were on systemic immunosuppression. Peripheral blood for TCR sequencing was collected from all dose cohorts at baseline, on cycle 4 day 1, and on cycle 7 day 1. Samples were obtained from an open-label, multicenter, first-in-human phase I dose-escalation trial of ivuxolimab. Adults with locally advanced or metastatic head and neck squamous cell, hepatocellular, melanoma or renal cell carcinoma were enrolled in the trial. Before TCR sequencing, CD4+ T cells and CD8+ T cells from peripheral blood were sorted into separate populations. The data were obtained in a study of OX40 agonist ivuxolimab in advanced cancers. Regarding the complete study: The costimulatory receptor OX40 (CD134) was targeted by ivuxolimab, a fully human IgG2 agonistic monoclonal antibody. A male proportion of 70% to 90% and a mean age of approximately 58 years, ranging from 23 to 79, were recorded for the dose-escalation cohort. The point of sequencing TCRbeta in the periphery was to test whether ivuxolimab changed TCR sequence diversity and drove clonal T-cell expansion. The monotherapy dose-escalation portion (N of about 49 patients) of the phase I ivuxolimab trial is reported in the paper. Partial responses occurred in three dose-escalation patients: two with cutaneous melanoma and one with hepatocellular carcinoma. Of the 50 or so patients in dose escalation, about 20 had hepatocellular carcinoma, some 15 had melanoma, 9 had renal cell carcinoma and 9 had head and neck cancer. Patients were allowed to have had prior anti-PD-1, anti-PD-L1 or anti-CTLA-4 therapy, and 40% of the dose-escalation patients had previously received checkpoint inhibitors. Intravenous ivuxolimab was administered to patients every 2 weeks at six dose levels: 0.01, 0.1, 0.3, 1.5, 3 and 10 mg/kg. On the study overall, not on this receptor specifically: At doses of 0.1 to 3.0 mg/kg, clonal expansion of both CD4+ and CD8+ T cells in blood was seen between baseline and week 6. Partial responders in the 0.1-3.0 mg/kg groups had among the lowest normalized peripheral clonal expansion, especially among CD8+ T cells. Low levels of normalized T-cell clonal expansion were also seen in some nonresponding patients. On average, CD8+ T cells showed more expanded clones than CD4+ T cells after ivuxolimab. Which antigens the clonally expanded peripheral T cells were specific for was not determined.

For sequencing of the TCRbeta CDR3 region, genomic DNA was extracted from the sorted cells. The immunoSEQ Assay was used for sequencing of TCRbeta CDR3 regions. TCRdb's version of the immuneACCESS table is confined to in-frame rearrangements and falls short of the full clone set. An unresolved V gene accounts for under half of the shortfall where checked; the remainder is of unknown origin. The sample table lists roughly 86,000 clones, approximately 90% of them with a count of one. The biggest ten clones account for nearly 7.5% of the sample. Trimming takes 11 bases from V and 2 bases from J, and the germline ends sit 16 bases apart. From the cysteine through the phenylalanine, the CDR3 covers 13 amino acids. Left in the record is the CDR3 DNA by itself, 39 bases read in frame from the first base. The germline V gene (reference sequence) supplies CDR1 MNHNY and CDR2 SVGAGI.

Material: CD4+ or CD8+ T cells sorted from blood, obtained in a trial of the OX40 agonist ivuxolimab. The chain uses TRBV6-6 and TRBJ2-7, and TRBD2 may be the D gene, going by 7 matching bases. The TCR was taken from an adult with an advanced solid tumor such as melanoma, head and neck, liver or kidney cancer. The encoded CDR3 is CACTGGGTYEQYF. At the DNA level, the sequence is TGTGCCTGCACAGGCGGGGGCACCTACGAGCAGTACTTC.